This T cell receptor (beta chain) was identified in a study of cytomegalovirus exposure and HLA in healthy donors. Findings of the study overall: Some TCR beta chains (roughly 150 of them) were listed as cytomegalovirus-associated.

PCR employed 60 Vbeta and 13 Jbeta primers. Method: immunoSEQ multiplex PCR; TCRdb's copy keeps in-frame clones and lacks some. The profile shows approximately 100,000 clones, around 79% of them singletons. On this clone itself: Antigen specificity is unknown.

Material: PBMCs. The sequence derives from a male donor in good health and CMV-seropositive.

The CDR3 spells CASSTRDSSYEQYF. CDR3 sequence (DNA): TGTGCCAGCAGCACCCGGGACAGCTCCTACGAGCAGTACTTC. V gene TRBV7-2 combines with J gene TRBJ2-7; 7 nucleotides match TRBD1. Germline V CDR1 and CDR2: SGHTA, FQGNSA. The ends lost 5 bases at V and 0 bases at J; junction bases unmatched: 4. The CDR3 extends over 14 amino acids.